The sequence of this TCR beta chain was determined in a study of T cells in Graves' hyperthyroidism and ophthalmopathy. Newly diagnosed hyperthyroidism patients aged 18 to 65 years had disease lasting under 2 months. Clinical symptoms, serum thyroxine, TRAb, thyroid ultrasound and orbital computed tomography established diagnosis. Amplified regions were TCR beta CDR3 sequences from RNA transcripts. Carried out on the TCR CDR3, a first-round RT-PCR used the HTBI primer set. TCRdb recomputed calls from the multiplex PCR reads with MiXCR, one row per CDR3 protein. The data contain about 200,000 distinct CDR3 sequences, about 17% of them singletons. This clonotype was found many times. The CDR3 runs 17 residues. V lost 1 base and J lost 3; bases outside the gene matches: 9. The germline V gene has CDR1 LGHDT and CDR2 YNNKEL (reference sequence).

The genes are TRBV3-1 and TRBJ2-3, with 8 nucleotides matching TRBD2. Sequenced material: blood. The TCR comes from a woman in her forties or fifties with Graves' hyperthyroidism. CDR3 in amino acids: CASSQAPAGVGTDTQYF. The CDR3 DNA follows: TGTGCCAGCAGCCAAGCCCCAGCGGGAGTGGGTACAGATACGCAGTATTTT.